The 10 T cell receptor beta chains below come from one sample, sequenced in a study of CD8+ T cells in alopecia areata. The treatment here: oral pan-JAK inhibitor, 5-10 mg twice daily. RNA was extracted and reverse transcribed into cDNA as the sequencing template. Profiled with immunoSEQ multiplex PCR; TCRdb holds only in-frame clones, not every one. The sample carries about 200,000 clones, roughly 60% recorded once. The source was CD4+ T cells sorted from blood, collected at week 24, from a patient treated with tofacitinib. All receptors come from a human donor with alopecia areata.

The rearrangement joins TRBV9 to TRBJ2-1; 7 positions match TRBD2. CDR3 length: 15 amino acids. With V trimmed by 0 bases and J by 8 bases, 8 bases remained unmatched. Germline CDR1 is SGDLS and CDR2 is YYNGEE. The CDR3 protein is CASSVGGGSRDEQFF. The CDR3 DNA follows: TGTGCCAGCAGCGTAGGGGGCGGGAGCCGGGATGAGCAGTTCTTC.

This clone has only a few counts. The chain links TRBV9 to TRBJ2-1, with 7 bases matching TRBD1. This CDR3 region has 16 residues. The germline CDR1 and CDR2 sequences are SGDLS and YYNGEE. J gave up 0 bases and V 0 bases, and 3 bases lay outside the gene matches. CDR3 sequence (DNA): TGTGCCAGCAGCGTAGTGTCAGGGGGCTCCTACAATGAGCAGTTCTTC. Translated, it gives CASSVVSGGSYNEQFF.

This clone was seen more than once but under ten times. This sequence joins TRBV10-3 and TRBJ2-7, with D perhaps TRBD1 (5 bases). Trimming pared 10 bases from V and 4 bases from J, leaving 14 bases between. The germline V gene encodes CDR1 ENHRY and CDR2 SYGVKD. This CDR3 contains 12 residues. As DNA, the CDR3 is TGTGCCAGCACAGGTGGGGATTACGAGCAGTACTTC. Residues: CASTGGDYEQYF.

This clone showed up just a few times. The genes are TRBV7-9 and TRBJ1-4, with D tentatively TRBD1 (5 bases). The germline gives CDR1 SEHNR, CDR2 FQNEAQ (reference sequence). The V end lost 5 bases, the J end lost 14 bases, and 18 bases lay between the germline ends. The CDR3 is made up of 13 amino acids. The CDR3, as DNA: TGTGCCAGCAGCCCCCAGGAGGGGACGGTCCTGTTTTTT. Amino acids: CASSPQEGTVLFF.

The rearrangement links TRBV6-5 to TRBJ2-7; TRBD1 matches at 8 bases. The CDR3 contains 13 residues. The germline V gene has CDR1 MNHEY and CDR2 SVGAGI. J lost 5 bases, V lost 5 bases, and 5 bases had no gene match. The CDR3 DNA follows: TGTGCCAGCAGTCGGACAGGGTTCGACGAGCAGTACTTC. This sequence encodes CASSRTGFDEQYF.

The rearrangement uses TRBV30 and TRBJ1-1; D may be TRBD1 (5 bases). CDR3 length equals 13 residues. Trimming removed 3 bases at V and 2 bases at J, with 10 bases between. Per germline, CDR1 GTSNPN and CDR2 SVGIG (reference sequence). CDR3 in DNA: TGTGCCTGGAGAGCCAGGGTAAACACTGAAGCTTTCTTT. Protein product: CAWRARVNTEAFF.

The chain joins TRBV7-2 to TRBJ2-7, with D maybe TRBD2 (5 bases). Germline CDR1 SGHTA, CDR2 FQGNSA. The CDR3 extends over 14 amino acids. V lost 1 base and J lost 0, with 7 bases in between. The CDR3 bases are TGTGCCAGCAGCTTAGACCTAGCCTCCTACGAGCAGTACTTC. Translation: CASSLDLASYEQYF.

This clone was recorded only once. The gene calls are TRBV9 and TRBJ1-2; 8 bases fit TRBD1. CDR3 length: 14 amino acids. V lost 0 bases to trimming and J lost 4 bases; unmatched junction nucleotides: 2. CDR1 SGDLS and CDR2 YYNGEE come from the germline V gene. The CDR3 DNA is TGTGCCAGCAGCGTAGATGACAGGGGCTATGGCTACACCTTC. This translates into CASSVDDRGYGYTF. The whole variable domain, remainder taken from reference TRBV9 and TRBJ1-2, is DSGVTQTPKHLITATGQRVTLRCSPRSGDLSVYWYQQSLDQGLQFLIQYYNGEERAKGNILERFSAQQFPDLHSELNLSSLELGDSALYFCASSVDDRGYGYTFGSGTRLTVV.

The V call is TRBV29-1, the J call TRBJ2-5, with D possibly matching TRBD2 (6 bases). The CDR3 contains 12 residues. Deletions cut 4 bases from V and 5 bases from J, with 11 bases between. Germline-derived CDR1 and CDR2 are SQVTM and ANQGSEA. As DNA, the CDR3 is TGCAGCGTTGGGGGGACTCGGGAGACCCAGTACTTC. This translates into CSVGGTRETQYF. The full variable domain, rest sourced from reference TRBV29-1 and TRBJ2-5, is SAVISQKPSRDICQRGTSLTIQCQVDSQVTMMFWYRQQPGQSLTLIATANQGSEATYESGFVIDKFPISRPNLTFSTLTVSNMSPEDSSIYLCSVGGTRETQYFGPGTRLLVL.

The rearrangement uses TRBV5-1 and TRBJ2-5; 10 nucleotides match TRBD2. The germline gives CDR1 SGHRS, CDR2 YFSETQ. Germline trimming cut 3 bases from V and 2 bases from J; bases unmatched to any gene: 7. CDR3 length equals 16 residues. The CDR3 nucleotides are TGCGCCAGCAGCTCGGGGACTAGCGATCCTCAAGAGACCCAGTACTTC. Amino acids: CASSSGTSDPQETQYF. Complete variable domain (other parts from reference TRBV5-1 and TRBJ2-5): KAGVTQTPRYLIKTRGQQVTLSCSPISGHRSVSWYQQTPGQGLQFLFEYFSETQRNKGNFPGRFSGRQFSNSRSEMNVSTLELGDSALYLCASSSGTSDPQETQYFGPGTRLLVL.